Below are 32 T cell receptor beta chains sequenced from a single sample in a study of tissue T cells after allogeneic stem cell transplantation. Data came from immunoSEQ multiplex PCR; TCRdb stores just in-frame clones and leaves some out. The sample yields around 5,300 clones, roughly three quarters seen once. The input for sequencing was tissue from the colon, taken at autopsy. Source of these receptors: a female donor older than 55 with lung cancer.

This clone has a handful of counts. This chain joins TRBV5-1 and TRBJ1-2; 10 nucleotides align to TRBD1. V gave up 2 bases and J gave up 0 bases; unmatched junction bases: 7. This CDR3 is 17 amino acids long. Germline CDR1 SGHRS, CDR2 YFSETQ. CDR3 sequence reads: CASSFDRGRGANYGYTF. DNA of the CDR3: TGCGCCAGCAGCTTCGACAGGGGGCGCGGGGCTAACTATGGCTACACCTTC.

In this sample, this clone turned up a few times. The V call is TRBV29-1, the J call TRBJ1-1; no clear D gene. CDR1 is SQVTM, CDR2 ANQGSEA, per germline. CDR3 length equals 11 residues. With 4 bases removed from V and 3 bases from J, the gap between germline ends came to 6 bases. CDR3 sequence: CSVVRDTEAFF. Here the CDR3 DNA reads TGCAGCGTTGTCCGGGACACTGAAGCTTTCTTT.

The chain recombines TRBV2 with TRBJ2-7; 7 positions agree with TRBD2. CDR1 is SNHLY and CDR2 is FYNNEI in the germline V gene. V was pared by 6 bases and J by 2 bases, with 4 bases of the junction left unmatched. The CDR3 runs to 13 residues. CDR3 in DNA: TGTGCCAGCAGGGCGGGGGTAACCTACGAGCAGTACTTC. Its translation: CASRAGVTYEQYF.

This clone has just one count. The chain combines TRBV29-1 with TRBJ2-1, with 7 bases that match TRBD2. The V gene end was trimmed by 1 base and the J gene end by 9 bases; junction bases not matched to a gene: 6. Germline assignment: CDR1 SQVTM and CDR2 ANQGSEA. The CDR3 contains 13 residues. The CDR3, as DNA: TGCAGCGTTGAAGGTCTGGGGGGGGGTGAGCAGTTCTTC. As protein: CSVEGLGGGEQFF.

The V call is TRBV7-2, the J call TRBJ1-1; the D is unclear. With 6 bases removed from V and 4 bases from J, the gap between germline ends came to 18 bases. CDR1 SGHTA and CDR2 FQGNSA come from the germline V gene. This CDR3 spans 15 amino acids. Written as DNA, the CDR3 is TGTGCCAGCAGGTACTCAGAGGTCTCGGCCACTGAAGCTTTCTTT. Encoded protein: CASRYSEVSATEAFF.

The CDR3 protein is CASSIRQGTTEAFF. The CDR3 nucleotides read TGTGCCAGTAGTATCAGACAGGGAACTACTGAAGCTTTCTTT. This chain uses TRBV19 with TRBJ1-1, with 7 nucleotides matching TRBD1. CDR1 LNHDA and CDR2 SQIVND come from the germline V gene (reference sequence). J was trimmed by 5 bases and V by 3 bases; bases with no gene match: 6. The CDR3 length is 14 residues.

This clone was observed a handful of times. CDR3 sequence (DNA): TGTGCCAGCAGCTTACCGGAGGGGAGCTCCTACGAGCAGTACTTC. Encoded protein: CASSLPEGSSYEQYF. The genes are TRBV7-9 and TRBJ2-7, with a weak D call TRBD2 (6 bases). This CDR3 comprises 15 residues. In germline, CDR1 is SEHNR, CDR2 FQNEAQ (reference sequence). V was shortened by 2 bases and J by 0 bases, with 11 bases between the two germline ends.

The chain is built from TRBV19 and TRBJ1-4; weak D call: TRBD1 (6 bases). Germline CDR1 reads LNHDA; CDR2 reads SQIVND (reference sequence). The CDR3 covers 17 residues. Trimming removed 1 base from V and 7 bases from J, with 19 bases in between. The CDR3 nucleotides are TGTGCCAGTAGTATAGTCCCCCCGCAGGGGTTGGGTGAAAAACTGTTTTTT. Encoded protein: CASSIVPPQGLGEKLFF.

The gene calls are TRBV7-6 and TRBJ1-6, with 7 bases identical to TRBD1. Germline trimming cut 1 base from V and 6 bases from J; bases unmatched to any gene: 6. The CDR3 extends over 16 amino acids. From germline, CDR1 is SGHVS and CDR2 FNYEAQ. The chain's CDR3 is CASSLDGTVTNSPLHF. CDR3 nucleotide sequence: TGTGCCAGCAGCTTAGACGGGACAGTTACTAATTCACCCCTCCACTTT.

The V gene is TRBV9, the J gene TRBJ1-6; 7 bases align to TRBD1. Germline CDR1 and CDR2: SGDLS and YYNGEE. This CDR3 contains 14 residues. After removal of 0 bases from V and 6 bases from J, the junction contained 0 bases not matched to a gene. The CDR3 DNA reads TGTGCCAGCAGCGTAGCAGGGGGTAATTCACCCCTCCACTTT. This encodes CASSVAGGNSPLHF. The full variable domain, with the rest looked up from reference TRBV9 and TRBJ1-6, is DSGVTQTPKHLITATGQRVTLRCSPRSGDLSVYWYQQSLDQGLQFLIQYYNGEERAKGNILERFSAQQFPDLHSELNLSSLELGDSALYFCASSVAGGNSPLHFGNGTRLTVT.

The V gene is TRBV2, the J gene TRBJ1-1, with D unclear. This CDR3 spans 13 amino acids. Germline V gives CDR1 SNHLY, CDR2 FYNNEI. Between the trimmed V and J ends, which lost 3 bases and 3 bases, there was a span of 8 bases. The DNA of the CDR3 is TGTGCCAGCAGTGAGGAAAGACACACTGAAGCTTTCTTT. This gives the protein CASSEERHTEAFF.

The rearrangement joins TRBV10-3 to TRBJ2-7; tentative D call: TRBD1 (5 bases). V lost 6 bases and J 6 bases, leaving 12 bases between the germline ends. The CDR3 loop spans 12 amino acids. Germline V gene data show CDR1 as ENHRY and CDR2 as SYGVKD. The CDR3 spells CAISRQSAEQYF. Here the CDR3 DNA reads TGTGCCATCAGCAGACAGTCCGCCGAGCAGTACTTC.

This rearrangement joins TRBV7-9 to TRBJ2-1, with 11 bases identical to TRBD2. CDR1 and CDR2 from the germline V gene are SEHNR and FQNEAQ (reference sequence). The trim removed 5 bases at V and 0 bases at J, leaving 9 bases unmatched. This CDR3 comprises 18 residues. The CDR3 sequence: CASSGYLAGGFSYNEQFF. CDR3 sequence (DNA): TGTGCCAGCAGCGGGTACCTAGCGGGGGGCTTCTCCTACAATGAGCAGTTCTTC. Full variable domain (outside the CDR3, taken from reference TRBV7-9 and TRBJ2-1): DTGVSQNPRHKITKRGQNVTFRCDPISEHNRLYWYRQTLGQGPEFLTYFQNEAQLEKSRLLSDRFSAERPKGSFSTLEIQRTEQGDSAMYLCASSGYLAGGFSYNEQFFGPGTRLTVL.

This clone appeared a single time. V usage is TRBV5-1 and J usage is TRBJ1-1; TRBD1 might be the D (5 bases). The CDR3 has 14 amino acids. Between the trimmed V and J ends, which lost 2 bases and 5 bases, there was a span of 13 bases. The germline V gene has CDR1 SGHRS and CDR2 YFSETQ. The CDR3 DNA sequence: TGCGCCAGCAGCTTCGCACGGGGGAGGACTGAAGCTTTCTTT. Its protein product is CASSFARGRTEAFF.

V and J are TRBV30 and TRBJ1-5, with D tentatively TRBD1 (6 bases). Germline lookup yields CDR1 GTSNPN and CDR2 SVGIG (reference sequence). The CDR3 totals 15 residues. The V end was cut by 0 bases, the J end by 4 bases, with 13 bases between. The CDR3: CAWSVRGGGNQPQHF. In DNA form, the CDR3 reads TGTGCCTGGAGTGTACGGGGAGGGGGGAATCAGCCCCAGCATTTT.

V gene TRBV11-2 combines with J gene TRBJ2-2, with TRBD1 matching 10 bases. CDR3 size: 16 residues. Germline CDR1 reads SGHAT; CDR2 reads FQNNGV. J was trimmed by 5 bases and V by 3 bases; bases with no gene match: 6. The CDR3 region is CASSFRQGAWTGELFF. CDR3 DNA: TGTGCCAGCAGCTTTCGACAGGGGGCATGGACCGGGGAGCTGTTTTTT. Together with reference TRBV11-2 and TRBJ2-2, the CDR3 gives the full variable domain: EAGVAQSPRYKIIEKRQSVAFWCNPISGHATLYWYQQILGQGPKLLIQFQNNGVVDDSQLPKDRFSAERLKGVDSTLKIQPAKLEDSAVYLCASSFRQGAWTGELFFGEGSRLTVL.

CDR3 loop: CASSPRGDGSPLHF. The CDR3 DNA reads as TGTGCCAGCAGCCCGAGGGGTGACGGGTCACCCCTCCACTTT. The V and J genes are TRBV5-4 and TRBJ1-6; possibly TRBD1 for D (5 bases). V was clipped by 4 bases and J by 10 bases, with 15 bases between them. The CDR3 totals 14 residues. Germline lookup yields CDR1 SGHNT and CDR2 YYREEE (reference sequence).

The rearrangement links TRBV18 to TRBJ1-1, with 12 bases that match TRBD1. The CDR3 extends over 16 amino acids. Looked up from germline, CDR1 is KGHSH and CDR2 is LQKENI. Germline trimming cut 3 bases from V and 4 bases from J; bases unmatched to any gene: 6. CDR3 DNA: TGTGCCAGCTCACCGGGACAGGGGGCCGGAAGCACTGAAGCTTTCTTT. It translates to CASSPGQGAGSTEAFF.

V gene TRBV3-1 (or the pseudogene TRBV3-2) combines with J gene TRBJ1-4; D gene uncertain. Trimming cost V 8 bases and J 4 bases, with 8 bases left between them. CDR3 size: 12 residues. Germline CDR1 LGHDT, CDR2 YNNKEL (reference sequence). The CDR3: CASAGVNEKLFF. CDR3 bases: TGTGCCAGCGCGGGAGTTAATGAAAAACTGTTTTTT.

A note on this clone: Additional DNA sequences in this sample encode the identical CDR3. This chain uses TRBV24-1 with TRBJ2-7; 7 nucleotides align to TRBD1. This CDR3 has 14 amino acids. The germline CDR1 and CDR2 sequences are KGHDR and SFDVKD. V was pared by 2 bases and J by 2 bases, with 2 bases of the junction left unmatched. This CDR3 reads CATSDSTGPYEQYF. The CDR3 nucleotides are TGTGCCACCAGTGATTCGACAGGGCCCTACGAGCAGTACTTC.

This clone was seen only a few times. CDR3 region: CAWRLTGDSPLHF. Written as DNA, the CDR3 is TGTGCCTGGAGACTGACAGGGGATTCACCCCTCCACTTT. The rearrangement uses TRBV30 and TRBJ1-6; 8 nucleotides agree with TRBD1. The J segment lost 8 bases and the V segment lost 3 bases, leaving 3 bases of the junction unmatched. Per germline, CDR1 GTSNPN and CDR2 SVGIG (reference sequence). The CDR3 totals 13 residues.

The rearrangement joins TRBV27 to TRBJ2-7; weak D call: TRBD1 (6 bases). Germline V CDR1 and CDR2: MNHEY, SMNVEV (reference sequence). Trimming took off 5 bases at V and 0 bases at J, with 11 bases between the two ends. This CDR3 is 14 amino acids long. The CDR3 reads CASSTQGTSYEQYF. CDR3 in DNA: TGTGCCAGCAGTACCCAGGGGACCTCCTACGAGCAGTACTTC.

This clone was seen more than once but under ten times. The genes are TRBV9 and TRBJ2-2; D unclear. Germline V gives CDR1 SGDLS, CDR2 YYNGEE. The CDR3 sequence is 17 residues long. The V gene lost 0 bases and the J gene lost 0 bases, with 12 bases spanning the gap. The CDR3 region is CASSVGLGLSNTGELFF. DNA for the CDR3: TGTGCCAGCAGCGTAGGTCTAGGATTGTCGAACACCGGGGAGCTGTTTTTT.

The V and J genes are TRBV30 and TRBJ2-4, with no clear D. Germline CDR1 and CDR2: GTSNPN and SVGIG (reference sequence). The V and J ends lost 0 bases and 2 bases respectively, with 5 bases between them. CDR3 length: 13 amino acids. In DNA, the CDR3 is TGTGCCTGGAGTGTAGACACCAAAAACATTCAGTACTTC. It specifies CAWSVDTKNIQYF.

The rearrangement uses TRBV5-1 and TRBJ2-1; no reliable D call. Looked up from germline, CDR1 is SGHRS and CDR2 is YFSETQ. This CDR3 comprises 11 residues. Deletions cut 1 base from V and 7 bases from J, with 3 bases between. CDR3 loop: CASSLLNEQFF. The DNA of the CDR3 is TGCGCCAGCAGCTTGCTTAATGAGCAGTTCTTC.

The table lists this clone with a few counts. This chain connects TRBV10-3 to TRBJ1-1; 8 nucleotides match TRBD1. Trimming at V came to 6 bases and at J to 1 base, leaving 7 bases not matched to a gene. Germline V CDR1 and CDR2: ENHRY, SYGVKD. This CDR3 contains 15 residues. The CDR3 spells CAISETGEGNTEAFF. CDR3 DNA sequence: TGTGCCATCAGCGAGACAGGGGAGGGGAACACTGAAGCTTTCTTT.

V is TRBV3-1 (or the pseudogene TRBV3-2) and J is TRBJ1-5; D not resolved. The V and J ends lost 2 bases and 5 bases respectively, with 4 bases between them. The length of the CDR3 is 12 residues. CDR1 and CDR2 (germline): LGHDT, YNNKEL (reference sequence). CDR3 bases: TGTGCCAGCAGCCAATTACATCAGCCCCAGCATTTT. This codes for CASSQLHQPQHF.

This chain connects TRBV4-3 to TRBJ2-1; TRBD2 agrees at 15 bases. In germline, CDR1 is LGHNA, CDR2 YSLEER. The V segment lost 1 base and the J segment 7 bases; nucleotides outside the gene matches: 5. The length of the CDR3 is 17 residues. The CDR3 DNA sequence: TGCGCCAGCAGCCAAGGGACTAGCGGGGGGGCCGGGAATGAGCAGTTCTTC. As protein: CASSQGTSGGAGNEQFF.

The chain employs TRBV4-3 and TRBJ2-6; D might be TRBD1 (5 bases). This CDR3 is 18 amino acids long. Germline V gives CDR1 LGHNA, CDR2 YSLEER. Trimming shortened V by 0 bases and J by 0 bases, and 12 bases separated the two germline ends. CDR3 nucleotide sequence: TGCGCCAGCAGCCAAGACAGGGATCTCCACTCTGGGGCCAACGTCCTGACTTTC. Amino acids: CASSQDRDLHSGANVLTF.

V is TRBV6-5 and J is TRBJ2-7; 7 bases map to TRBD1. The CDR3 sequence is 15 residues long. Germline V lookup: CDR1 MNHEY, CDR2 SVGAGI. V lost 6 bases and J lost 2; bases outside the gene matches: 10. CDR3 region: CASRDDRAPPYEQYF. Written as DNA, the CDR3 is TGTGCCAGCAGGGACGACAGGGCGCCCCCCTACGAGCAGTACTTC.

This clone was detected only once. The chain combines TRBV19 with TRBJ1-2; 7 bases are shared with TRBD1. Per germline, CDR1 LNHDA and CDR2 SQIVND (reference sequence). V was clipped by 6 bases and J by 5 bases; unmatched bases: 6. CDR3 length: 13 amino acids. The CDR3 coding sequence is TGTGCCAGTAGGCTAGGGGGCGGGTATGGCTACACCTTC. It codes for CASRLGGGYGYTF.

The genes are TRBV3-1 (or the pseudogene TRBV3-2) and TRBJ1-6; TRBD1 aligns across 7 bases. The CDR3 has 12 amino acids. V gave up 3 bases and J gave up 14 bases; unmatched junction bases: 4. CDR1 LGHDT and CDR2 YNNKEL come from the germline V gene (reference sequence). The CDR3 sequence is CASSQTTGALHF. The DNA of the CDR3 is TGTGCCAGCAGCCAGACCACAGGGGCCCTCCACTTT.